This paragraph reports one T cell receptor (beta chain). The antigen is undetermined. The entry originates in a study of cytomegalovirus exposure and HLA in healthy donors. Turning to the study itself: The same platform as the approximately 660 first-cohort repertoires was used for the 120 or so validation repertoires, a later analysis reported. Points from the study as a whole: The study put about 180 TCR beta chains on its list as cytomegalovirus-associated.

Trimming cost V 3 bases and J 8 bases, with 5 bases left between them. Germline assignment: CDR1 LNHDA and CDR2 SQIVND (reference sequence). The CDR3 sequence is 11 residues long. The validation cohort, a group of more than 95 subjects, included the donors and was separate from the approximately 700-subject first cohort. Profiled with immunoSEQ multiplex PCR; TCRdb holds only in-frame clones, not every one. The table has some 130,000 clones, approximately 91% seen once. The chain recombines TRBV19 with TRBJ2-1; D unclear. Input material: PBMCs. The sequence was collected from a man aged 25-45 years in good health and CMV-seronegative. The CDR3 region is CASSIRDEQFF. DNA for the CDR3: TGTGCCAGTAGTATTAGAGATGAGCAGTTCTTC.